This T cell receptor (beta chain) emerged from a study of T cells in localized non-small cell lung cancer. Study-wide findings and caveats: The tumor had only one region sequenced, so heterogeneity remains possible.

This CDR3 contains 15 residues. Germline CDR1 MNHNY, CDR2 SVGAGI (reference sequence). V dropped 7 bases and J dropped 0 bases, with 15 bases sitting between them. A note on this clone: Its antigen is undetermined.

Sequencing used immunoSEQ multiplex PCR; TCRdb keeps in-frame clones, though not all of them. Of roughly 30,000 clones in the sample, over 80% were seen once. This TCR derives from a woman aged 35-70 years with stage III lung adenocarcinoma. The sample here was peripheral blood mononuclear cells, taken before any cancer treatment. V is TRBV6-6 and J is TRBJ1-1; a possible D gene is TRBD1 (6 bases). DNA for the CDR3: TGTGCCAGCATGGGACAAGGCATTATGAACACTGAAGCTTTCTTT. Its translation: CASMGQGIMNTEAFF.